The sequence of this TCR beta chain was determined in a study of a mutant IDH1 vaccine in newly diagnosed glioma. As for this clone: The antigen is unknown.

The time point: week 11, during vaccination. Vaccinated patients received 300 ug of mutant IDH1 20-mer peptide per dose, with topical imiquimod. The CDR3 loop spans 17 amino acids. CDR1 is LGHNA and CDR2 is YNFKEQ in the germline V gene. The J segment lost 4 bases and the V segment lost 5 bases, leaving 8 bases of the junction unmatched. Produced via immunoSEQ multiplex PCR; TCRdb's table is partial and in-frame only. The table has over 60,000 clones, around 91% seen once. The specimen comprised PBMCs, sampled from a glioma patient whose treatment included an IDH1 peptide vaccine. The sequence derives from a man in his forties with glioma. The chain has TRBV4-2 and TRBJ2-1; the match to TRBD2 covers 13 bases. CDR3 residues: CASSGRTSGSLYNEQFF. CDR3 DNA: TGTGCCAGCAGCGGACGGACTAGCGGGAGTTTGTACAATGAGCAGTTCTTC.